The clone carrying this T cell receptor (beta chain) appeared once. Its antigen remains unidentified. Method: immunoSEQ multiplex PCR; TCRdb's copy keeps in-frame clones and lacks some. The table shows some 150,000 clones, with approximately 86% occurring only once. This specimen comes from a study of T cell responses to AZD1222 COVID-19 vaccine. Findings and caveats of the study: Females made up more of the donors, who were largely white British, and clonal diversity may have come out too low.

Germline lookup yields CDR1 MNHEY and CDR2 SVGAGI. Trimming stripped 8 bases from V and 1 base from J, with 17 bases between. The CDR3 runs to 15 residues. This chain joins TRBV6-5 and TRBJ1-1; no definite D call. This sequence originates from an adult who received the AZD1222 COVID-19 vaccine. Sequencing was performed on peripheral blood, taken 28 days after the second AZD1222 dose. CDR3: CASLRVGEGNTEAFF. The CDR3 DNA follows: TGTGCCAGCCTTCGGGTCGGGGAAGGGAACACTGAAGCTTTCTTT.